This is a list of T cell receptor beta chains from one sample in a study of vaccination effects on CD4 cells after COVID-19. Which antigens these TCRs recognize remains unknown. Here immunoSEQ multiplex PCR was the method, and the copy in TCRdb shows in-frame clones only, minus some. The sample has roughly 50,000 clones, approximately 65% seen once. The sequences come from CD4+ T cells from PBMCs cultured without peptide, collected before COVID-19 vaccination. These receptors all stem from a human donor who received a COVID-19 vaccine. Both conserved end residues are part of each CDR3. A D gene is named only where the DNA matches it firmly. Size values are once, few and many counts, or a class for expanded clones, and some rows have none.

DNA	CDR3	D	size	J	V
TGTGCCAGTAGTAACAGGGTTGGCTACACCTTC	CASSNRVGYTF	NA	NA	TRBJ1-2	TRBV19
TGTGCCAGCAGTGAAGTCCTAGCGGGGGGCCTAGCCAAAAACATTCAGTACTTC	CASSEVLAGGLAKNIQYF	TRBD2	NA	TRBJ2-4	TRBV2
TGTGCCAGCAGCTACCAGGAGGAGGGCTATGGCTACACCTTC	CASSYQEEGYGYTF	NA	NA	TRBJ1-2	TRBV5-4
TGTGCCCTGGATAGGGGGAACACTGAAGCTTTCTTT	CALDRGNTEAFF	NA	NA	TRBJ1-1	TRBV30
TGCGCCAGCACCATGCTGCCGGGCAACACTGAAGCTTTCTTT	CASTMLPGNTEAFF	NA	NA	TRBJ1-1	TRBV4-1
TGTGCCAGCAGCGTAATCTCGCGGGGGGAAGATACGCAGTATTTT	CASSVISRGEDTQYF	TRBD2	NA	TRBJ2-3	TRBV9
TGCGCCAGCAGCCGAGGGGGGGAGACCCAGTACTTC	CASSRGGETQYF	NA	once	TRBJ2-5	TRBV5-1
TGTGCCAGCAGCTTGAGGGACAGGCCAACAGATACGCAGTATTTT	CASSLRDRPTDTQYF	TRBD1	NA	TRBJ2-3	TRBV11-3
TGTGCCAGCAGTCTGGACAGGGTCGGGTACGAGCAGTACTTC	CASSLDRVGYEQYF	TRBD1	NA	TRBJ2-7	TRBV2
TGTGCCAGTAGTCCTCCCCGACAGGGTTGGAGCAATCAGCCCCAGCATTTT	CASSPPRQGWSNQPQHF	TRBD1	NA	TRBJ1-5	TRBV19
TGCGCCAGCAGCTTGGACGGTTTTAACACTGAAGCTTTCTTT	CASSLDGFNTEAFF	NA	NA	TRBJ1-1	TRBV5-1
TGTGCCAGCAGTCCCTACTCCAACAGGTATAGCAATCAGCCCCAGCATTTT	CASSPYSNRYSNQPQHF	NA	NA	TRBJ1-5	TRBV27
TGTGCCAGCAGCTTGGTCCGGGGGTTCCAAGAGACCCAGTACTTC	CASSLVRGFQETQYF	NA	NA	TRBJ2-5	TRBV5-8
TGTGCCAGCAGCAGAAGGCGGGGACAGGGCCTTAACTATGGCTACACCTTC	CASSRRRGQGLNYGYTF	TRBD1	NA	TRBJ1-2	TRBV5-6
TGCAGTGCTAGTAGGTGGGACAAAAACATTCAGTACTTC	CSASRWDKNIQYF	NA	NA	TRBJ2-4	TRBV20-1